The 11 T cell receptor beta chains reported below all come from one sample, sequenced in a study of identical twins. TCRdb itself ran the 5' RACE reads through MiXCR, one entry per CDR3 protein. Of about 250,000 distinct CDR3 sequences in the sample, 7.5% were seen once. This sample also appeared in a second study, on yellow fever vaccine responses in identical twins.

The sample comprised CD8+ T cells sorted from blood. The receptor set was obtained from a woman younger than 30 in good health.

There are a few counts of this clonotype. V and J are TRBV27 and TRBJ2-7, with TRBD1 identical over 8 bases. Germline trimming cut 4 bases from V and 2 bases from J; bases unmatched to any gene: 10. Per germline, CDR1 MNHEY and CDR2 SMNVEV (reference sequence). This CDR3 region has 16 residues. Written as DNA, the CDR3 is TGTGCCAGCAGTTACTTCCGGGACAGGAACGCCTACGAGCAGTACGTC. Encoded protein: CASSYFRDRNAYEQYV.

The CDR3 sequence: CAGGGVNTGELFF. DNA of the CDR3: TGTGCCGGGGGGGGGGTGAACACCGGGGAGCTGTTTTTT. The V call is TRBV12-3 or TRBV12-4, the J call TRBJ2-2, with 7 bases fitting TRBD2. The CDR3 covers 13 residues. The V and J ends lost 11 bases and 1 base, in that order; junction bases with no gene match: 4.

This clonotype was seen only a few times. The rearrangement joins TRBV7-9 to TRBJ1-4; the D gene is possibly TRBD1 (5 bases). This CDR3 contains 16 residues. Germline CDR1 is SEHNR and CDR2 is FQNEAQ (reference sequence). The ends were cut back, 5 bases at V and 7 bases at J, with 20 bases in the middle. CDR3 in amino acids: CASSDRARGASEKLFF. CDR3 bases: TGTGCCAGCAGCGACCGGGCCAGAGGGGCTAGTGAAAAACTGTTTTTT. The variable domain in full, with the rest retrieved from reference TRBV7-9 and TRBJ1-4, is DTGVSQNPRHKITKRGQNVTFRCDPISEHNRLYWYRQTLGQGPEFLTYFQNEAQLEKSRLLSDRFSAERPKGSFSTLEIQRTEQGDSAMYLCASSDRARGASEKLFFGSGTQLSVL.

This clonotype turned up a few times. The chain recombines TRBV2 with TRBJ2-3; 15 bases are a match to TRBD2. Per germline, CDR1 SNHLY and CDR2 FYNNEI. The V segment lost 6 bases and the J segment 4 bases; nucleotides outside the gene matches: 17. This CDR3 has 20 amino acids. The CDR3 protein is CASSESGLAGGPSSPDTQYF. The CDR3 nucleotides are TGTGCCAGCAGCGAATCAGGACTAGCGGGGGGGCCTAGTAGCCCAGATACGCAGTATTTT.

The chain recombines TRBV7-9 with TRBJ1-2, with TRBD1 matching 8 bases. This CDR3 region has 15 residues. V was pared by 5 bases and J by 2 bases, with 7 bases of the junction left unmatched. Germline assignment: CDR1 SEHNR and CDR2 FQNEAQ (reference sequence). The CDR3 DNA follows: TGTGCCAGCAGCCCACCGGGACAGGCCAACTATGGCTACACCTTC. Translation: CASSPPGQANYGYTF.

This clonotype was seen a handful of times. This chain joins TRBV7-9 and TRBJ2-1; D might be TRBD1 (5 bases). V lost 5 bases and J lost 8, with 13 bases in between. This CDR3 has 13 amino acids. CDR1 and CDR2 from the germline V gene are SEHNR and FQNEAQ (reference sequence). The CDR3 DNA reads as TGTGCCAGCAGCCCAGGGTTCGGCGATGAGCAGTTCTTC. Protein product: CASSPGFGDEQFF.

The table lists this clonotype with many counts. This rearrangement joins TRBV3-1 to TRBJ2-3, with TRBD1 matching over 7 bases. The CDR3 totals 20 residues. CDR1 LGHDT and CDR2 YNNKEL come from the germline V gene (reference sequence). V trimming: 0 bases; J trimming: 6 bases; junction bases outside the gene matches: 21. CDR3 sequence: CASSQDRTEQGQLTSDTQYF. CDR3 in DNA: TGTGCCAGCAGCCAAGATAGGACGGAACAGGGACAGCTAACCTCCGATACGCAGTATTTT.

This chain uses TRBV6-1 with TRBJ2-2, with a weak D call TRBD2 (5 bases). Per germline, CDR1 MNHNS and CDR2 SASEGT. The V end lost 10 bases, the J end lost 1 base, and 19 bases lay between the germline ends. The CDR3 is made up of 16 amino acids. CDR3 sequence (DNA): TGTGCCACCGAGACTATTCCGGAAGGGAACACCGGGGAGCTGTTTTTT. As protein: CATETIPEGNTGELFF.

This chain uses TRBV6-5 with TRBJ2-3; D is possibly TRBD1 (5 bases). The germline gives CDR1 MNHEY, CDR2 SVGAGI. Deletions cut 2 bases from V and 3 bases from J, with 12 bases between. The length of the CDR3 is 15 residues. The CDR3 region has the DNA TGTGCCAGCAGTTACCACCAAGGGGTAACAGATACGCAGTATTTT. As protein: CASSYHQGVTDTQYF.

The sample holds a few counts of this clonotype. V is TRBV29-1 and J is TRBJ2-3; TRBD2 matches at 9 bases. Germline V gives CDR1 SQVTM, CDR2 ANQGSEA. CDR3 size: 15 residues. Trimming took 3 bases from V and 4 from J; bases not matched to a gene: 8. Written as DNA, the CDR3 is TGCAGCGTTGACGGGGCTAGCGGGAATTCAGATACGCAGTATTTT. Translated: CSVDGASGNSDTQYF.

The table lists this clonotype with a few counts. The chain combines TRBV20-1 with TRBJ1-1; D gene uncertain. V was trimmed by 7 bases and J by 4 bases, leaving 10 bases between them. CDR3 length: 11 residues. From germline, CDR1 is DFQATT and CDR2 SNEGSKA (reference sequence). This CDR3 reads CSVGEITEAFF. CDR3 coding DNA: TGCAGTGTTGGGGAGATCACTGAAGCTTTCTTT.